This T cell receptor (beta chain) originates from a study of blood T cell repertoires in COVID-19 (dated by TCRdb to about 2020). Regarding the study in general: Samples covering the acute and convalescent phases of COVID-19 were provided by collaborators in the United States, Italy and Spain. Sample metadata almost always included a de-identified subject ID, COVID-19 status, age in years and sex. The samples were drawn from two sources: the first 160 participants of the ongoing ImmuneRACE study, and 1,200 or so subjects contributed by 6 global collaborators. The repertoires were released in a freely available public database meant as a resource for research on the immune response to SARS-CoV-2. Where HLA class I and class II types were available, the types were taken from metadata supplied by the sample provider, not from assay-based typing. Subjects who had been exposed to COVID-19, were actively infected with it, or had recovered from it provided the deeply sampled blood TCRbeta repertoires that made up the dataset. The material from the prospective study consisted of cDNA or gDNA derived from T cells, B-cell-depleted T cells, or PBMCs. Points the paper makes about the study in general: How much clinical and demographic metadata was included differed by source and by participant, and the metadata was provided uncurated.

In regard to this clone: The antigen it binds to is not known. No quality values exist for individual bases; no much larger clone is one base distant.

TCRbeta CDR3 regions were amplified from genomic DNA by means of the immunoSEQ Assay, a bias-controlled multiplex PCR. Concerning the study's data processing: The number of nucleated cells in each sample was estimated from the amplification of reference gene primers within the assay. To quantify the absolute abundance of each unique TCRbeta CDR3 rearrangement, sequence reads were collapsed and filtered. Productive Simpson clonality was computed per sample as the square root of Simpson's diversity index over productive rearrangements. TCRdb stores this immuneACCESS table with in-frame sequences only. Part of the clones is absent; in the studies checked, under half of the shortfall reflects unresolved V genes, and no reason is known for the rest. The V and J calls and clone size were taken over from that table, and D and trimming were inferred from the DNA. The sample includes approximately 69,000 clones, with about four fifths observed a single time. The top ten hold 20% to 25% of the sample.

Trimming removed 2 bases from V and 3 bases from J; the gene matches leave 5 bases unexplained. The CDR3, cysteine through phenylalanine, is 15 amino acids long. Only the CDR3 part of the read is kept: 45 bases, read in frame from the first base. Sequences MNHEY (CDR1) and SMNVEV (CDR2) are obtained from the germline V gene (reference sequence). The collaborating institutions used their own protocols to collect whole blood in K2EDTA tubes. For TCRbeta analysis, collaborators shipped samples as frozen whole blood, isolated PBMCs, or DNA extracted from either of those sample types. The chain joins TRBV27 to TRBJ2-7; 9 bases in the junction line up with TRBD2. The source material was peripheral blood. This receptor was taken from a woman between 65 and 79 years old with acute or convalescent COVID-19. Here is the DNA: TGTGCCAGCAGTTTAGCGCTAGCGGGGAACTACGAGCAGTACTTC. Translated, it gives CASSLALAGNYEQYF.